This entry lists 6 T cell receptor beta chains sequenced from one sample in a study of OX40 agonist ivuxolimab in advanced cancers. Clones were read by immunoSEQ multiplex PCR, and TCRdb kept only the in-frame ones, dropping some. The sample contains about 79,000 clones, approximately 85% of which appear only once. Sequencing was performed on CD4+ or CD8+ T cells sorted from blood, taken in a trial of the OX40 agonist ivuxolimab. The source of these receptors is an adult with an advanced solid tumor such as melanoma, head and neck, liver or kidney cancer.

About this clone itself: The same CDR3 is also encoded by other DNA sequences in this sample. This chain joins TRBV14 and TRBJ2-7; TRBD1 might be the D (6 bases). In germline, CDR1 is SGHDN, CDR2 FVKESK. The CDR3 totals 15 residues. The V and J ends lost 4 bases and 3 bases respectively, with 16 bases between them. The CDR3 spells CASSRTPGQYYEQYF. Written as DNA, the CDR3 is TGTGCCAGCAGCCGCACACCGGGACAATACTACGAGCAGTACTTC.

The chain has TRBV25-1 and TRBJ1-4; no clear D gene. The V gene's germline CDR1 is MGHDK and CDR2 SYGVNS. The CDR3 has 15 residues. V shed 0 bases and J shed 8 bases, with 13 bases lying between them. The chain's CDR3 is CASSEYIQMREKLFF. The CDR3 DNA sequence: TGTGCCAGCAGTGAATATATTCAAATGAGGGAAAAACTGTTTTTT. Supplemented by reference TRBV25-1 and TRBJ1-4, the full variable domain reads EADIYQTPRYLVIGTGKKITLECSQTMGHDKMYWYQQDPGMELHLIHYSYGVNSTEKGDLSSESTVSRIRTEHFPLTLESARPSHTSQYLCASSEYIQMREKLFFGSGTQLSVL.

V usage is TRBV4-3 and J usage is TRBJ2-1, with 10 bases lining up with TRBD2. The trim removed 0 bases at V and 6 bases at J, leaving 5 bases unmatched. The CDR3 sequence is 16 residues long. CDR1 is LGHNA, CDR2 YSLEER, per germline. The CDR3 bases are TGCGCCAGCAGCCAAGAAGCGGGAGGGGTGGGCAATGAGCAGTTCTTC. Translation gives CASSQEAGGVGNEQFF.

The chain recombines TRBV27 with TRBJ2-1; tentative D call: TRBD2 (5 bases). Germline CDR1 is MNHEY and CDR2 is SMNVEV (reference sequence). V was pared by 7 bases and J by 1 base, with 20 bases between. This CDR3 region has 17 residues. The DNA of the CDR3 is TGTGCCAGCATTCCTACGGGCGAGCGGATATCCTACAATGAGCAGTTCTTC. Amino acid sequence: CASIPTGERISYNEQFF.

The chain combines TRBV19 with TRBJ2-6; a weak D match, TRBD2 (5 bases). This CDR3 contains 12 residues. Germline V CDR1 and CDR2: LNHDA, SQIVND (reference sequence). V was trimmed by 7 bases and J by 4 bases, leaving 5 bases between them. The CDR3 DNA reads as TGTGCCAGTACGGGAGGGGCCAACGTCCTGACTTTC. Residues: CASTGGANVLTF.

For this clone: This CDR3 is missing its conserved last phenylalanine or tryptophan, likely due to a read error. The chain uses TRBV6-6 and TRBJ2-7, with 13 bases matching TRBD2. Per the germline V gene, CDR1 is MNHNY and CDR2 is SVGAGI (reference sequence). V lost 5 bases to trimming and J lost 6 bases; unmatched junction nucleotides: 4. The CDR3 extends over 14 amino acids. The CDR3 sequence: CASSTGTSGIEQYL. CDR3 in DNA: TGTGCCAGCAGTACCGGGACTAGCGGGATCGAGCAGTACCTC.